This TCR beta chain was retrieved from a study of blood T cell repertoires in COVID-19. Study-wide context: Samples came from the United States, Italy and Spain, spanning acute and convalescent COVID-19. PBMCs, B-cell-depleted T cells, or T cells were the source of the cDNA or gDNA that made up the material.

The CDR3 sequence is 14 residues long. CDR1 is SGHNT and CDR2 is YENEEA in the germline V gene. The germline V and J ends were trimmed by 5 bases and 0 bases, with 10 bases remaining between them. In the original analysis: Using reference gene primer amplification, nucleated cell counts were estimated. TCRdb's copy holds only in-frame clones and misses some; the assay was immunoSEQ multiplex PCR. The V and J calls and the clone size are those of that table, but D and trimming were determined from the DNA. The sample includes almost 70,000 clones, 79% seen only once; the top ten take 40% to 50%. The clonotype was recovered from a human donor in a cohort sampled during active COVID-19. The sample was peripheral blood. The chain combines TRBV11-3 with TRBJ2-5; tentatively, D is TRBD1 (6 bases). The CDR3 sequence: CASSLGQHQETQYF. CDR3 bases: TGTGCCAGCAGCCTTGGACAGCACCAAGAGACCCAGTACTTC.